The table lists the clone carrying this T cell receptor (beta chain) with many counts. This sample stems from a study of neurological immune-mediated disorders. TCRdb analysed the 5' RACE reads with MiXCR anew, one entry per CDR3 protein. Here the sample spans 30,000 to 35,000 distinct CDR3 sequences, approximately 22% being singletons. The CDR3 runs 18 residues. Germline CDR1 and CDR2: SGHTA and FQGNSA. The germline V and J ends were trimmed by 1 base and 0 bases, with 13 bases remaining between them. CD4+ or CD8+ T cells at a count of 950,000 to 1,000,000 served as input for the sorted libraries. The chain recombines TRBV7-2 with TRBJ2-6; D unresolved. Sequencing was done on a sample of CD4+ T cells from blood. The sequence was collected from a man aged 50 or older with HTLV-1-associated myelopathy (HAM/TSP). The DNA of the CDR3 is TGTGCCAGCAGCTTAGGTTTCTTGGGCAGCTCTGGGGCCAACGTCCTGACTTTC. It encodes CASSLGFLGSSGANVLTF.